This T cell receptor (beta chain) was recorded in a study of cytomegalovirus exposure and HLA in healthy donors. Separate from the approximately 700-subject first cohort was the approximately 120-subject validation cohort, to which the donors belonged. The protocol was immunoSEQ multiplex PCR, while the TCRdb copy is restricted to in-frame clones and leaves out a portion. The data show approximately 82,000 clones, with 85% to 95% seen just once and approximately 0.69% held by the top ten. Trimming left V 6 bases short and J 5 bases short, with 19 bases between. Germline V gene data show CDR1 as MNHEY and CDR2 as SMNVEV (reference sequence). The CDR3 extends over 16 amino acids.

The chain has TRBV27 and TRBJ1-4; weak D call: TRBD1 (6 bases). Specimen: PBMCs. The sequence derives from a man aged 18 to 29 in good health and CMV-seronegative. The CDR3 here is CASRGAWQKENEKLFF. DNA of the CDR3: TGTGCCAGCAGGGGGGCCTGGCAGAAAGAGAATGAAAAACTGTTTTTT.